This T cell receptor (beta chain) stems from a study of regulatory T cells in long-lasting Graves disease. This clonotype turned up a few times. The sample's time point: newly diagnosed GD, antithyroid drugs for less than 3 months. Following extraction of RNA from PBMCs, that RNA was used to make the TCR library. The CDR3 is 15 residues long. After removal of 7 bases from V and 9 bases from J, the junction contained 11 bases not matched to a gene. The V gene's germline CDR1 is MNHNS and CDR2 SASEGT. Assembly of TCR beta libraries relied on iRepertoire HTBI primers together with Arm-PCR of CDR3 regions. TCRdb fed the multiplex PCR reads into MiXCR, producing one record per CDR3 protein. This sample has about 440,000 distinct CDR3 sequences, with under 15% found just once. These same data were also listed under a study on T cells in Graves' hyperthyroidism and ophthalmopathy. That report adds: Primed by the HTBI set, a first-round RT-PCR was run on the TCR CDR3.

The sample consisted of peripheral blood mononuclear cells (PBMCs), taken at new diagnosis, from a patient treated with antithyroid drugs. The sequence came from a woman aged 25 to 39 with Graves disease. The chain links TRBV6-1 to TRBJ2-1; 11 bases line up with TRBD1. The CDR3 spells CASICNGTGGSEQFF. Written as DNA, the CDR3 is TGTGCCAGCATATGCAACGGGACAGGGGGATCTGAGCAGTTCTTC.